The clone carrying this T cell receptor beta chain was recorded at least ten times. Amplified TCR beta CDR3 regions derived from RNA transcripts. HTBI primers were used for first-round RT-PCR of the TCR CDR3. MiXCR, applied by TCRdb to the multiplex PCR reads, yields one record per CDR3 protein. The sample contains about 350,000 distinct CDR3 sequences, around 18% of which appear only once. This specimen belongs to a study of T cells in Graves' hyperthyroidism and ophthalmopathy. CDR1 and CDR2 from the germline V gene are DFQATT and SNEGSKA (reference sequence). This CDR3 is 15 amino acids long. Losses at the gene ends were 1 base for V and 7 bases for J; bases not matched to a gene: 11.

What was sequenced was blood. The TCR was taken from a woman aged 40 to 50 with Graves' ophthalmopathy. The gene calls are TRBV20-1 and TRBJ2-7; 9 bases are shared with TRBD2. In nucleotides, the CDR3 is TGCAGTGCTAGAGTCCAAGGACTAGCGAGACTAGAGCAGTACTTC. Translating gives CSARVQGLARLEQYF.